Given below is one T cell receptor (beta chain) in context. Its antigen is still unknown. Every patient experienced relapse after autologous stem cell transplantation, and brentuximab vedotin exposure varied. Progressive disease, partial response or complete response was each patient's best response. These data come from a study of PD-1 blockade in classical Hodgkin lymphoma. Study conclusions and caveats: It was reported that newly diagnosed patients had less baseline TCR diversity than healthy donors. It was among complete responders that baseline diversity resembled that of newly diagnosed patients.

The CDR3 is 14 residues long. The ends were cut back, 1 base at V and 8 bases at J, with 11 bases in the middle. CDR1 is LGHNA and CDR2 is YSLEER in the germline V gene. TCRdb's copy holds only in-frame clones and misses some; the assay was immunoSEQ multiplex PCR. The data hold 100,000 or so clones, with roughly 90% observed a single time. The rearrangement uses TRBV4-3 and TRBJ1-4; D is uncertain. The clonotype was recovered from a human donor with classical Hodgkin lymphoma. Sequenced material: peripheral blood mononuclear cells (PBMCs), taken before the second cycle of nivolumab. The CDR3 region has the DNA TGCGCCAGCAGCCAAGTCTCAAGGCGGGAAAAACTGTTTTTT. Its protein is CASSQVSRREKLFF.